This is a list of T cell receptor beta chains from one sample in a study of control samples from healthy donors and cancer patients. Assay used: immunoSEQ multiplex PCR; TCRdb lists only in-frame clones, some missing. The sample holds a few hundred thousand clones, approximately 90% seen once. Specimen: PBMCs. Every receptor here comes from a man aged 35 to 55 with head and neck cancer. Each CDR3 is given with its conserved first and last residue. D genes are given only for firm matches. Rows may omit the clone size; those that give it use once, few, many or a size class.

j_call	d_call	clone_size	v_call	cdr3_aa	cdr3_nt
TRBJ2-1	TRBD1	-	TRBV12-3/TRBV12-4	CASSLPGGNEQFF	TGTGCCAGCAGTTTACCAGGGGGCAATGAGCAGTTCTTC
TRBJ2-7	-	-	TRBV30	CAWSAQGGAGYEQYF	TGTGCCTGGAGTGCCCAAGGGGGCGCGGGGTACGAGCAGTACTTC
TRBJ1-3	TRBD1	-	TRBV6-5	CASSPGQGVGNTIYF	TGTGCCAGCAGTCCCGGACAGGGTGTTGGAAACACCATATATTTT
TRBJ2-7	-	once	TRBV7-2	CASSLGSRSYEQYF	TGTGCCAGCAGCTTAGGCTCTAGGTCGTACGAGCAGTACTTC
TRBJ1-5	-	-	TRBV28	CASSLGASSNQPQHF	TGTGCCAGCAGTTTAGGGGCCAGCTCGAATCAGCCCCAGCATTTT
TRBJ2-2	-	once	TRBV27	CASSTRYTGELFF	TGTGCCAGCAGTACCCGATACACCGGGGAGCTGTTTTTT
TRBJ2-2	-	once	TRBV6-1	CASSESGGWASGELFF	TGTGCCAGCAGTGAATCTGGGGGTTGGGCGTCCGGGGAGCTGTTTTTT
TRBJ1-5	-	-	TRBV30	CAWRSQGSQPQHF	TGTGCCTGGAGATCACAGGGCAGTCAGCCCCAGCATTTT
TRBJ2-4	-	-	TRBV3-1/TRBV3-2	CASSLAENIQYF	TGTGCCAGCAGTCTTGCAGAAAACATTCAGTACTTC
TRBJ1-4	TRBD1	-	TRBV10-2	CASSEPTRGANEKLFF	TGCGCCAGCAGTGAGCCCACCAGGGGGGCTAATGAAAAACTGTTTTTT
TRBJ1-6	-	-	TRBV11-3	CASSPNPLHF	TGTGCCAGCAGCCCCAACCCCCTCCACTTT
TRBJ2-5	-	once	TRBV28	CASSPAVPGTQYF	TGTGCCAGCAGTCCGGCCGTACCGGGGACCCAGTACTTC
TRBJ2-1	-	-	TRBV10-2	CASREGQVYNEQFF	TGCGCCAGCAGGGAAGGACAAGTATACAATGAGCAGTTCTTC
TRBJ2-7	TRBD2	once	TRBV7-2	CASSLGTSGSYEQYF	TGTGCCAGCAGCCTCGGGACTAGCGGGAGTTACGAGCAGTACTTC
TRBJ2-5	TRBD2	-	TRBV28	CASMGAALSGGAPRETQYF	TGTGCCAGCATGGGGGCTGCGCTAAGCGGGGGGGCCCCCCGAGAGACCCAGTACTTC
TRBJ2-3	-	-	TRBV5-6	CASSLYVETDTQYF	TGTGCCAGCAGCTTGTATGTGGAAACAGATACGCAGTATTTT
TRBJ2-2	TRBD2	few	TRBV29-1	CSGEREAGGELFF	TGCAGCGGGGAGCGGGAGGCCGGCGGGGAGCTGTTTTTT
TRBJ2-1	-	-	TRBV7-3	CASSSGVAEYNEQFF	TGTGCCAGCAGCTCCGGGGTAGCGGAGTACAATGAGCAGTTCTTC
TRBJ2-3	-	-	TRBV7-2	CASSPGPFRGSTDTQYF	TGTGCCAGCAGCCCTGGTCCCTTTCGTGGAAGCACAGATACGCAGTATTTT
TRBJ1-6	TRBD1	-	TRBV28	CASRVWTGNSPLHF	TGTGCCAGCAGGGTATGGACAGGGAATTCACCCCTCCACTTT
TRBJ1-1	TRBD1	-	TRBV6-5	CASRRDRGLNTEAFF	TGTGCCAGCAGGCGGGACAGGGGGCTCAACACTGAAGCTTTCTTT
TRBJ1-2	TRBD1	-	TRBV7-9	CASSARTGPYGYTF	TGTGCCAGCAGCGCCAGGACAGGGCCTTATGGCTACACCTTC
TRBJ1-2	TRBD1	-	TRBV11-2	CASTPRTGGIYGYTF	TGTGCCAGCACTCCGCGGACAGGGGGAATCTATGGCTACACCTTC
TRBJ2-3	-	-	TRBV6-5	CASNPGGPMPDTQYF	TGTGCCAGCAATCCCGGGGGGCCCATGCCAGATACGCAGTATTTT
TRBJ1-1	-	-	TRBV7-3	CASSLFSGTEAFF	TGTGCCAGCAGCTTATTCAGTGGCACTGAAGCTTTCTTT
TRBJ2-7	-	-	TRBV5-1	CASSLGLDSYEQYF	TGCGCCAGCAGCTTGGGACTAGACTCCTACGAGCAGTACTTC
TRBJ2-7	-	-	TRBV11-1	CASSPGGLYEQYF	TGTGCCAGCAGCCCCGGGGGACTTTACGAGCAGTACTTC
TRBJ1-5	TRBD1	-	TRBV15	CATSGPGQGHSNQPQHF	TGTGCCACCAGCGGCCCGGGACAGGGTCATAGCAATCAGCCCCAGCATTTT
TRBJ2-3	-	-	TRBV18	CASSPAVTTTDTQYF	TGTGCCAGCTCACCGGCTGTGACAACCACAGATACGCAGTATTTT
TRBJ2-1	-	-	TRBV19	CASSIRGSYNEQFF	TGTGCCAGTAGTATACGGGGCAGCTACAATGAGCAGTTCTTC
TRBJ2-7	-	-	TRBV2	CASTEFRGDFYEQYF	TGTGCCAGCACCGAATTCAGGGGCGACTTCTACGAGCAGTACTTC
TRBJ2-2	TRBD2	once	TRBV9	CASSPHGTGGPAGELFF	TGTGCCAGCAGCCCTCATGGGACGGGAGGGCCGGCCGGGGAGCTGTTTTTT
TRBJ1-4	-	-	TRBV6-6	CASSYEDEKLFF	TGTGCCAGCAGTTACGAGGATGAAAAACTGTTTTTT
TRBJ1-3	TRBD1	-	TRBV7-9	CASRTGPGNTIYF	TGTGCCAGCAGGACAGGGCCTGGAAACACCATATATTTT
TRBJ2-2	-	-	TRBV19	CASQGKRNTGELFF	TGTGCCAGCCAGGGTAAACGGAACACCGGGGAGCTGTTTTTT
TRBJ2-2	-	once	TRBV21-1	CASSKIGTPNRELFF	TGTGCCAGCAGCAAAATCGGGACCCCAAATCGGGAGCTGTTTTTT
TRBJ1-4	-	-	TRBV30	CAWSSGGSGEKLFF	TGTGCCTGGAGTAGCGGGGGGAGTGGAGAAAAACTGTTTTTT